These 24 T cell receptor beta chains came from one sample sequenced in a study of blood T cells in healthy people across ages. Through a sample-barcoded 5' primer and a J-beta primer mix, a second PCR was run for roughly 6 to 11 cycles. One entry per CDR3 protein, called by TCRdb with MiXCR from the 5' RACE reads. The data contain under 800,000 distinct CDR3 sequences, 21% of them singletons. Sequencing was carried out using blood. The receptors come from a man aged 70 or older in good health.

The rearrangement links TRBV5-6 to TRBJ2-1, with D uncertain. Germline CDR1 reads SGHDT; CDR2 reads YYEEEE. The V end was cut by 2 bases, the J end by 4 bases, with 7 bases between. This CDR3 region has 13 residues. The CDR3 sequence is CASSFTEYNEQFF. In DNA, the CDR3 is TGTGCCAGCAGCTTCACCGAATACAATGAGCAGTTCTTC.

The chain is built from TRBV12-3 or TRBV12-4 and TRBJ2-5; no reliable D call. The J call may be mistaken, given a closer DNA end match to TRBJ2-7. CDR3 length equals 11 residues. CDR3 protein: CASSLDLEQYF. The CDR3 nucleotides are TGTGCCAGCAGTTTGGACCTCGAGCAGTACTTC.

J is TRBJ2-5 and V is TRBV27; 8 bases fit TRBD2. V shed 5 bases and J 4 bases; nucleotides not matched to a gene: 6. This CDR3 comprises 14 residues. Germline CDR1 reads MNHEY; CDR2 reads SMNVEV (reference sequence). The CDR3 reads CASSRSGKGETQYF. Written as DNA, the CDR3 is TGTGCCAGCAGTCGTAGCGGGAAGGGAGAGACCCAGTACTTC.

This clonotype was counted between two and nine times. The chain couples TRBV7-9 to TRBJ1-4; the match to TRBD1 covers 7 bases. The CDR3 totals 18 residues. V lost 7 bases, J lost 7 bases, and 21 bases stayed unmatched. Per germline, CDR1 SEHNR and CDR2 FQNEAQ (reference sequence). This CDR3 reads CASTASDMDRTAREKLFF. CDR3 in DNA: TGTGCCAGCACCGCTTCAGACATGGACAGGACTGCACGTGAAAAACTGTTTTTT.

CDR3 nucleotide sequence: TGCGCCAGCAGCTTGGCCGGCACCTCTGGAAACACCATATATTTT. Its translation: CASSLAGTSGNTIYF. The rearrangement joins TRBV5-1 to TRBJ1-3, with no clear D. V gave up 0 bases and J gave up 0 bases, with 7 bases separating them. This CDR3 is built from 15 residues. Germline-derived CDR1 and CDR2 are SGHRS and YFSETQ.

This clonotype was picked up a small number of times. The rearrangement uses TRBV20-1 and TRBJ1-1; 7 bases agree with TRBD1. The CDR3 is 12 amino acids. Trimming at V came to 2 bases and at J to 4 bases, leaving 1 base not matched to a gene. Germline CDR1 and CDR2: DFQATT and SNEGSKA (reference sequence). The CDR3 spells CSARNRGTEAFF. For the CDR3, the DNA is TGCAGTGCTAGAAACAGGGGCACTGAAGCTTTCTTT.

This chain joins TRBV6-1 and TRBJ2-2; 8 positions agree with TRBD1. CDR1 and CDR2 from the germline V gene are MNHNS and SASEGT. V lost 10 bases, J lost 4 bases, and 5 bases stayed unmatched. The CDR3 consists of 13 residues. The CDR3 nucleotides are TGTGCCATGACCCAGGGGGCCACCGGGGAGCTGTTTTTT. It specifies CAMTQGATGELFF.

This clonotype was picked up a small number of times. The chain recombines TRBV29-1 with TRBJ2-1; D is undetermined. TRBJ2-5 explains the end of the DNA better; the J call may be wrong. The germline V gene has CDR1 SQVTM and CDR2 ANQGSEA. The CDR3 has 12 residues. CDR3 amino acids: CSVVQKPVTQYF. Written as DNA, the CDR3 is TGCAGCGTCGTTCAGAAGCCGGTGACCCAGTACTTC.

This chain joins TRBV9 and TRBJ2-5, with D unresolved. From germline, CDR1 is SGDLS and CDR2 YYNGEE. The CDR3 is 15 residues long. V lost 4 bases, J lost 0 bases, and 13 bases lay in between. The chain's CDR3 is CASSKDVTHQETQYF. CDR3 DNA: TGTGCCAGCAGCAAAGACGTCACCCACCAAGAGACCCAGTACTTC.

This clonotype was recorded a few times. V usage is TRBV12-3 or TRBV12-4 and J usage is TRBJ2-3; 12 bases match TRBD2. J was trimmed by 10 bases and V by 6 bases; bases with no gene match: 8. This CDR3 has 14 residues. CDR3 nucleotides: TGTGCCAGCAGGCGGGGACTAGCGGGTTTGCCGCAGTATTTT. Its protein is CASRRGLAGLPQYF.

In nucleotides, the CDR3 is TGCGCCAGCAGCTTGGAAGGGACAGGGGTTAACTATGGCTACACCTTC. Translation gives CASSLEGTGVNYGYTF. The chain couples TRBV5-1 to TRBJ1-2, with TRBD1 matching 10 bases. Trimming removed 0 bases from V and 1 base from J; junction bases left unmatched: 3. Germline V gene data show CDR1 as SGHRS and CDR2 as YFSETQ. The CDR3 is 16 residues long.

This clonotype has more than one count but fewer than ten. This chain joins TRBV12-3 or TRBV12-4 and TRBJ1-5, with 9 bases lining up with TRBD1. CDR3 length: 16 amino acids. J lost 4 bases, V lost 3 bases, and 7 bases had no gene match. As DNA, the CDR3 is TGTGCCAGCAGTTTCCGGACAGGGGCGCGGAATCAGCCCCAGCATTTT. Protein: CASSFRTGARNQPQHF.

Worth noting for this clonotype: A junction boundary mismatches the germline segment, possibly from a read error. The chain carries TRBV19 and TRBJ1-4; TRBD1 might be the D (6 bases). This CDR3 comprises 13 residues. Germline CDR1 is LNHDA and CDR2 is SQIVND (reference sequence). This CDR3 is CASSIGGFEKLFF. Written as DNA, the CDR3 is TGCGCCAGTAGTATCGGGGGCTTTGAAAAACTGTTTTTT.

This clonotype was seen only once. The rearrangement joins TRBV6-2 or TRBV6-3 to TRBJ2-7; D not resolved. Germline CDR1 and CDR2: MNHEY and SVGEGT. The CDR3 totals 14 residues. V lost 5 bases and J 5 bases, leaving 16 bases between the germline ends. CDR3 nucleotides: TGTGCCAGCAGTCTGGGCCCACTACCTGACGAGCAGTACTTC. This translates into CASSLGPLPDEQYF.

The table lists this clonotype with a few counts. The V gene is TRBV5-6, the J gene TRBJ2-2, with D tentatively TRBD2 (5 bases). Per the germline V gene, CDR1 is SGHDT and CDR2 is YYEEEE. V lost 4 bases, J lost 3 bases, and 16 bases lay in between. This CDR3 spans 16 amino acids. In nucleotides, the CDR3 is TGTGCCAGCAGCGATCCCGCAGCCGGGGACACCGGGGAGCTGTTTTTT. Translated: CASSDPAAGDTGELFF.

The chain uses TRBV5-6 and TRBJ2-7; no reliable D call. V lost 6 bases and J lost 4, with 17 bases in between. The CDR3 is 14 amino acids. From germline, CDR1 is SGHDT and CDR2 YYEEEE. CDR3 in amino acids: CASTPHLGGYEQYF. The CDR3 DNA follows: TGTGCCAGCACCCCGCACTTAGGCGGTTACGAGCAGTACTTC.

This clonotype was seen once. The genes are TRBV3-1 and TRBJ2-3; 10 bases are shared with TRBD2. Germline V gene sequence: CDR1 LGHDT, CDR2 YNNKEL (reference sequence). J gave up 7 bases and V 4 bases, and 2 bases lay outside the gene matches. This CDR3 has 13 amino acids. Here the CDR3 reads CASSLTSGNTQYF. The CDR3 nucleotides are TGTGCCAGCAGCCTTACTAGCGGGAATACGCAGTATTTT.

The chain has TRBV20-1 and TRBJ2-1, with a possible D match to TRBD2 (6 bases). V was trimmed by 6 bases and J by 1 base, leaving 16 bases between them. The germline gives CDR1 DFQATT, CDR2 SNEGSKA (reference sequence). This CDR3 is built from 15 residues. Here the CDR3 reads CSAGGRSLSYNEQFF. For the CDR3, the DNA is TGCAGTGCGGGAGGACGCTCCCTTTCCTACAATGAGCAGTTCTTC.

The sample holds a few counts of this clonotype. The junction departs from the called germline gene at one end, perhaps through a read error. The chain uses TRBV7-7 and TRBJ2-5; D is perhaps TRBD2 (5 bases). The last part of the DNA fits TRBJ2-1 better; the J call may be wrong. Germline V gene data show CDR1 as SSHAT and CDR2 as FNYEAQ (reference sequence). This CDR3 comprises 15 residues. The CDR3 protein is CASSQTRSRANEQFF. The CDR3 nucleotides read TGTGCTAGCAGCCAAACAAGGTCGAGGGCAAATGAGCAGTTCTTC.

The rearrangement joins TRBV7-2 to TRBJ2-3; 9 bases agree with TRBD2. V lost 1 base and J lost 6; bases outside the gene matches: 5. The CDR3 consists of 15 residues. CDR1 and CDR2 (germline): SGHTA, FQGNSA. DNA of the CDR3: TGTGCCAGCAGCTTAGTAATTAGCGGGAGTGATACGCAGTATTTT. Protein: CASSLVISGSDTQYF.

This clonotype has more than one count but fewer than ten. V usage is TRBV2 and J usage is TRBJ1-6; possible D gene TRBD1, 6 bases. The germline gives CDR1 SNHLY, CDR2 FYNNEI. V dropped 7 bases and J dropped 0 bases, with 10 bases sitting between them. The CDR3 has 15 amino acids. CDR3 in amino acids: CASNEDSSYNSPLHF. The CDR3 region has the DNA TGTGCCAGCAATGAGGACAGCTCCTATAATTCACCCCTCCACTTT. The full variable domain, in which reference TRBV2 and TRBJ1-6 provide the parts outside the CDR3, is EPEVTQTPSHQVTQMGQEVILRCVPISNHLYFYWYRQILGQKVEFLVSFYNNEISEKSEIFDDQFSVERPDGSNFTLKIRSTKLEDSAMYFCASNEDSSYNSPLHFGNGTRLTVT.

This clonotype was detected ten times or more. CDR3 amino acids: CASSLKGRTAQETQYF. CDR3 sequence (DNA): TGTGCCAGCAGCTTAAAAGGGAGGACAGCCCAAGAGACCCAGTACTTC. The chain is built from TRBV28 and TRBJ2-5; either TRBD1 or TRBD2 may fit D (6 bases each). The germline V gene encodes CDR1 MDHEN and CDR2 SYDVKM. The CDR3 totals 16 residues. V was shortened by 6 bases and J by 1 base, with 18 bases between the two germline ends.

V usage is TRBV3-1 and J usage is TRBJ2-5; TRBD1 matches 8 bases. The J call may not be correct, given that the DNA end is closer to TRBJ2-7. Per the germline V gene, CDR1 is LGHDT and CDR2 is YNNKEL (reference sequence). CDR3 length: 15 residues. The CDR3, as DNA: TGTGCCAGCAGCCAAGTAGCAGGGGGCGAGTACGAGCAGTACTTC. This codes for CASSQVAGGEYEQYF.

This clonotype was seen more than once but under ten times. This chain connects TRBV9 to TRBJ1-1, with D perhaps matching TRBD1 (5 bases). Per germline, CDR1 SGDLS and CDR2 YYNGEE. With 0 bases removed from V and 0 bases from J, the gap between germline ends came to 9 bases. The CDR3 runs to 15 residues. The CDR3 sequence is CASSVGWGLNTEAFF. As DNA, the CDR3 is TGTGCCAGCAGCGTAGGCTGGGGCTTGAACACTGAAGCTTTCTTT.